The clone carrying this T cell receptor beta chain was counted between two and nine times. Its antigen remains unidentified. The sample is drawn from a study of cytomegalovirus exposure and HLA in healthy donors. Study-wide findings and caveats: Later on, analysis showed that most CMV-associated TCR beta chains appeared to be HLA-restricted. Reported results showed that the classifier diagnosed cytomegalovirus status with high specificity and sensitivity. A few CMV-associated chains were confirmed in vitro to be specific for CMV antigens. Generally TCR sequences proved uncommon, though certain public TCRs appeared in numerous donors.

PCR involved 60 Vbeta and 13 Jbeta primers. Produced via immunoSEQ multiplex PCR; TCRdb's table is partial and in-frame only. The sample contains 100,000 or so clones, approximately 56% of which appear only once. V shed 1 base and J shed 5 bases, with 8 bases lying between them. The CDR3 contains 13 residues. Germline V gene sequence: CDR1 KGHSH, CDR2 LQKENI. The specimen sequenced was PBMCs. This receptor was identified in a woman aged 25 to 45 in good health and CMV-seropositive. The chain combines TRBV18 with TRBJ1-1; no clear D gene. In DNA form, the CDR3 reads TGTGCCAGCTCACCACGCCGGGAAACTGAAGCTTTCTTT. As protein: CASSPRRETEAFF.